Presented here are 7 T cell receptor beta chains from one specimen sequenced in a study of regulatory T cells in long-lasting Graves disease. Sequencing libraries for TCR beta were prepared with iRepertoire HTBI primers and Arm-PCR of CDR3 regions. TCRdb reanalysed the multiplex PCR reads using MiXCR and keeps one entry per CDR3 protein. This sample has 350,000 to 450,000 distinct CDR3 sequences; approximately 16% occur once, and the top ten carry approximately 7.8%. Time point denoted: newly diagnosed GD, antithyroid drugs for less than 3 months. TCR sequences were obtained from RNA taken from PBMCs. In addition, the sample was reused for a study of T cells in Graves' hyperthyroidism and ophthalmopathy.

Specimen: peripheral blood mononuclear cells (PBMCs), collected at new diagnosis, from a patient treated with antithyroid drugs. The receptors stem from a woman aged 40 to 55 with Graves disease.

This clonotype has ten or more counts. At one boundary the junction diverges from the germline segment, which might be a read error. The gene calls are TRBV7-2 and TRBJ2-7; 7 bases align to TRBD1. CDR3 length equals 14 residues. The germline V gene encodes CDR1 SGHTA and CDR2 FQGNSA. DNA for the CDR3: TGTGCCAGCAGCTTGGACAGGATCTCCCACGAGCAGTACTTC. It encodes CASSLDRISHEQYF.

V and J are TRBV15 and TRBJ1-5; no firm D call. The length of the CDR3 is 16 residues. The V gene's germline CDR1 is LNHNV and CDR2 YYDKDF (reference sequence). V was pared by 1 base and J by 6 bases, with 16 bases between. The CDR3 DNA is TGTGCCACCAGCAGAGCCGAAACTCCCAATGTTCAGCCCCAGCATTTT. Encoded protein: CATSRAETPNVQPQHF.

Concerning this clonotype: As the CDR3 is not closed by the conserved phenylalanine or tryptophan, this likely results from a read error. The chain couples TRBV6-4 to TRBJ2-4; 8 positions match TRBD1. Trimming took 5 bases from V and 0 from J; bases not matched to a gene: 21. The CDR3 consists of 21 residues. Germline V gene sequence: CDR1 MRHNA, CDR2 SNTAGT. CDR3 loop: CASSSSDRGSLAFLAKNIQYL. The DNA for the CDR3 is TGTGCCAGCAGTTCCTCTGACAGGGGATCCCTAGCGTTCCTAGCCAAAAACATTCAGTACTTA.

This clonotype has a handful of counts. The chain carries TRBV28 and TRBJ2-7; no definite D call. The germline gives CDR1 MDHEN, CDR2 SYDVKM. The CDR3 covers 11 residues. With 2 bases removed from V and 5 bases from J, the gap between germline ends came to 4 bases. CDR3: CASSLNNEQYF. The DNA of the CDR3 is TGTGCCAGCAGTTTAAACAACGAGCAGTACTTC.

The rearrangement joins TRBV24-1 to TRBJ2-2, with 8 bases aligning to TRBD1. The CDR3 sequence is 14 residues long. V trimming: 6 bases; J trimming: 3 bases; junction bases outside the gene matches: 2. Germline CDR1 KGHDR, CDR2 SFDVKD. CDR3 sequence: CATSRGQDTGELFF. CDR3 nucleotides: TGTGCCACCAGTAGGGGACAGGACACCGGGGAGCTGTTTTTT.

As regards this clonotype: One end of the junction is discordant with germline, which a read error may explain. The chain links TRBV27 to TRBJ2-2; the match to TRBD1 covers 7 bases. Germline-derived CDR1 and CDR2 are MNHEY and SMNVEV (reference sequence). The CDR3 has 16 residues. CDR3 coding DNA: TGTGCCAGCAGTTTTCCAAGGGGGCGTGGTACCGGGAAGCTGTTTTTT. As protein: CASSFPRGRGTGKLFF.

This clonotype has more than one count but fewer than ten. The V gene is TRBV20-1, the J gene TRBJ2-7; no clear D. Germline CDR1 and CDR2: DFQATT and SNEGSKA (reference sequence). V lost 1 base to trimming and J lost 5 bases, with 12 bases between them. The CDR3 extends over 13 amino acids. Here the CDR3 reads CSARVQVENEQYF. The CDR3 DNA reads TGCAGTGCTAGAGTCCAGGTTGAGAACGAGCAGTACTTC.